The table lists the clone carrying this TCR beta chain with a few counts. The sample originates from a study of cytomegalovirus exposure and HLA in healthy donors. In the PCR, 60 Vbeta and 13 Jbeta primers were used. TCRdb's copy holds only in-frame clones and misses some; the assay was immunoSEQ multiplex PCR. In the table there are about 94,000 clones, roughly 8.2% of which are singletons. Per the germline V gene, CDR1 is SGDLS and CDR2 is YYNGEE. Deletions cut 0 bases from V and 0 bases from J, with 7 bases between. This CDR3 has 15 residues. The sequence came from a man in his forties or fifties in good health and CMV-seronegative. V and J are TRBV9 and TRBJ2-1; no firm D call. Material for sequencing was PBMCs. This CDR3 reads CASSVEPSSYNEQFF. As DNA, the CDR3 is TGTGCCAGCAGCGTAGAACCTAGCTCCTACAATGAGCAGTTCTTC.